These 22 T cell receptor beta chains were sequenced from one sample in a study of memory CD4+ T cells and cytomegalovirus serostatus. Profiled with immunoSEQ multiplex PCR; TCRdb holds only in-frame clones, not every one. The table includes tens of thousands of clones, over 70% detected once. The sort gate was single viable CD3+CD4+CD8-CD45RO+ cells for memory CD4+ T cells. Sequencing input: memory CD4+ T cells from blood. These TCRs come from an adult in good health and CMV-seronegative.

This sequence joins TRBV5-4 and TRBJ2-5, with 8 bases fitting TRBD2. Germline V gene sequence: CDR1 SGHNT, CDR2 YYREEE (reference sequence). This CDR3 comprises 14 residues. J was trimmed by 5 bases and V by 1 base; bases with no gene match: 4. CDR3 bases: TGTGCCAGCAGCTTGCTAGCGGGTAGGGAGACCCAGTACTTC. Amino acid sequence: CASSLLAGRETQYF.

This chain links TRBV6-5 with TRBJ1-6, with D unclear. This CDR3 has 13 residues. The V end was cut by 7 bases, the J end by 7 bases, with 11 bases between. Germline V gene lookup returns CDR1 MNHEY and CDR2 SVGAGI. The CDR3: CASTQDGNSPLHF. DNA for the CDR3: TGTGCCAGCACCCAGGACGGCAATTCACCCCTCCACTTT.

The J gene is TRBJ2-4, the V gene TRBV7-2, with D possibly TRBD2 on 5 matching bases. V gave up 0 bases and J gave up 6 bases, with 9 bases separating them. Germline CDR1 SGHTA, CDR2 FQGNSA. The CDR3 is 14 residues long. CDR3 nucleotides: TGTGCCAGCAGCTTAGCCGGACGGGGAAACATTCAGTACTTC. It translates to CASSLAGRGNIQYF.

This clone was detected only a few times. The chain carries TRBV7-8 and TRBJ2-3, with no clear D. V lost 5 bases and J 0 bases, leaving 9 bases between the germline ends. The CDR3 is 14 residues long. CDR1 is SGHVS, CDR2 FQNEAQ, per germline. As DNA, the CDR3 is TGTGCCAGCAGCGCTCGAGACAGCACAGATACGCAGTATTTT. Protein sequence: CASSARDSTDTQYF.

This chain uses TRBV4-1 with TRBJ2-5; possible D gene TRBD1, 6 bases. Germline V lookup: CDR1 MGHRA, CDR2 YSYEKL. V shed 4 bases and J shed 1 base, with 13 bases lying between them. This CDR3 region has 15 residues. This CDR3 reads CASSRHQGTQETQYF. The CDR3 DNA follows: TGCGCCAGCAGCCGCCACCAGGGGACCCAAGAGACCCAGTACTTC.

The sample holds a few counts of this clone. CDR3 DNA: TGTGCCAGTAGCCAACCGGGACAGGCTACCGAGCAGTACTTC. Translation gives CASSQPGQATEQYF. The genes are TRBV19 and TRBJ2-7; TRBD1 matches at 8 bases. V trimming: 6 bases; J trimming: 6 bases; junction bases outside the gene matches: 10. The CDR3 length is 14 residues. Germline loops: CDR1 LNHDA, CDR2 SQIVND (reference sequence). Looking up the rest from reference TRBV19 and TRBJ2-7 gives the full variable domain: DGGITQSPKYLFRKEGQNVTLSCEQNLNHDAMYWYRQDPGQGLRLIYYSQIVNDFQKGDIAEGYSVSREKKESFPLTVTSAQKNPTAFYLCASSQPGQATEQYFGPGTRLTVT.

Of note for this clone: This specimen includes other DNA sequences encoding the same CDR3. This chain joins TRBV7-9 and TRBJ1-1; TRBD1 matches at 9 bases. The CDR3 is 15 residues long. After removal of 5 bases from V and 1 base from J, the junction contained 5 bases not matched to a gene. Per germline, CDR1 SEHNR and CDR2 FQNEAQ (reference sequence). The CDR3 sequence is CASSPGTGKNTEAFF. The DNA of the CDR3 is TGTGCCAGCAGCCCCGGGACAGGGAAGAACACTGAAGCTTTCTTT.

V and J are TRBV5-1 and TRBJ2-3, with a tentative D call TRBD2 (6 bases). The germline V gene encodes CDR1 SGHRS and CDR2 YFSETQ. V dropped 0 bases and J dropped 2 bases, with 10 bases sitting between them. The CDR3 consists of 15 residues. For the CDR3, the DNA is TGCGCCAGCAGCTTGGGGGACTGGTACACAGATACGCAGTATTTT. It yields the protein CASSLGDWYTDTQYF.

This rearrangement joins TRBV11-3 to TRBJ2-7, with 8 bases identical to TRBD1. Unmatched junction bases numbered 6, after V lost 6 bases and J lost 5 bases. This CDR3 comprises 13 residues. Germline CDR1 is SGHNT and CDR2 is YENEEA. CDR3 loop: CASSGGQAHEQYF. In DNA, the CDR3 is TGTGCCAGCAGTGGGGGACAGGCCCACGAGCAGTACTTC.

The J gene is TRBJ2-7, the V gene TRBV10-2, with 12 nucleotides matching TRBD2. Germline loops: CDR1 WSHSY, CDR2 SAAADI. There are 15 residues in the CDR3. The V segment lost 5 bases and the J segment 2 bases; nucleotides outside the gene matches: 4. The CDR3 spells CASSNLAGGPYEQYF. The DNA for the CDR3 is TGCGCCAGCAGTAATCTAGCGGGGGGGCCCTACGAGCAGTACTTC.

By share, this clone counts as medium-sized. The chain employs TRBV2 and TRBJ1-2, with unresolved D. V was clipped by 6 bases and J by 0 bases, with 8 bases between them. Germline V gene data show CDR1 as SNHLY and CDR2 as FYNNEI. The CDR3 spans 13 residues. CDR3 DNA: TGTGCCAGCAGCAGAGAATCTAACTATGGCTACACCTTC. Protein sequence: CASSRESNYGYTF.

This chain joins TRBV11-2 and TRBJ2-5, with a possible D match to TRBD1 (6 bases). The CDR3 covers 14 residues. Per the germline V gene, CDR1 is SGHAT and CDR2 is FQNNGV. The V and J ends lost 5 bases and 1 base respectively, with 11 bases between them. CDR3 DNA: TGTGCCAGCAGCCAAGGACAGCCCCAAGAGACCCAGTACTTC. It specifies CASSQGQPQETQYF.

This clone was seen more than once but under ten times. The CDR3 is CASSPDRVSDTQYF. The DNA for the CDR3 is TGTGCCAGCAGCCCGGACAGGGTTTCGGATACGCAGTATTTT. The chain combines TRBV7-2 with TRBJ2-3; 8 bases line up with TRBD1. CDR3 length: 14 amino acids. Trimming took 5 bases from V and 6 from J; bases not matched to a gene: 7. Per the germline V gene, CDR1 is SGHTA and CDR2 is FQGNSA.

This sequence joins TRBV19 and TRBJ1-5, with D possibly TRBD1 on 5 matching bases. This CDR3 comprises 15 residues. Trimming took off 6 bases at V and 0 bases at J, with 12 bases between the two ends. Germline assignment: CDR1 LNHDA and CDR2 SQIVND (reference sequence). The DNA of the CDR3 is TGTGCCAGTAGATTTGACAGATTTAGCAATCAGCCCCAGCATTTT. Translated: CASRFDRFSNQPQHF.

The V and J genes are TRBV7-9 and TRBJ2-2, with 7 bases matching TRBD1. The V gene's germline CDR1 is SEHNR and CDR2 FQNEAQ (reference sequence). The junction had 13 bases not matched to a gene; V was cut back by 3 bases and J by 6 bases. This CDR3 comprises 17 residues. Here the CDR3 DNA reads TGTGCCAGCAGCTTCCAAGGGGGCGGCTCTATCGCCGGGGAGCTGTTTTTT. Its translation: CASSFQGGGSIAGELFF.

The gene calls are TRBV30 and TRBJ1-2; D gene uncertain. The CDR3 contains 12 residues. V lost 5 bases to trimming and J lost 7 bases, with 14 bases between them. Germline V lookup: CDR1 GTSNPN, CDR2 SVGIG (reference sequence). Here the CDR3 reads CAWGSLFGGYTF. CDR3 DNA: TGTGCCTGGGGATCCCTTTTCGGTGGCTACACCTTC. Combining the CDR3 with reference TRBV30 and TRBJ1-2 gives the whole variable domain SQTIHQWPATLVQPVGSPLSLECTVEGTSNPNLYWYRQAAGRGLQLLFYSVGIGQISSEVPQNLSASRPQDRQFILSSKKLLLSDSGFYLCAWGSLFGGYTFGSGTRLTVV.

The rearrangement uses TRBV5-1 and TRBJ2-2, with 10 positions matching TRBD1. This CDR3 comprises 17 residues. Losses at the gene ends were 3 bases for V and 4 bases for J; bases not matched to a gene: 9. CDR1 is SGHRS and CDR2 is YFSETQ in the germline V gene. CDR3 sequence: CASSYRDRTGGTGELFF. In DNA, the CDR3 is TGCGCCAGCAGCTACCGGGACCGGACAGGGGGCACCGGGGAGCTGTTTTTT. The complete variable domain, with remaining parts taken from reference TRBV5-1 and TRBJ2-2, reads KAGVTQTPRYLIKTRGQQVTLSCSPISGHRSVSWYQQTPGQGLQFLFEYFSETQRNKGNFPGRFSGRQFSNSRSEMNVSTLELGDSALYLCASSYRDRTGGTGELFFGEGSRLTVL.

V and J are TRBV9 and TRBJ1-2; TRBD1 agrees at 7 bases. The J segment lost 4 bases and the V segment lost 4 bases, leaving 7 bases of the junction unmatched. This CDR3 is 14 amino acids long. Germline V gene sequence: CDR1 SGDLS, CDR2 YYNGEE. The chain's CDR3 is CASSPSDRPYGYTF. CDR3 nucleotide sequence: TGTGCCAGCAGCCCCTCGGACAGGCCCTATGGCTACACCTTC.

The genes are TRBV7-2 and TRBJ2-7; D is undetermined. CDR1 SGHTA and CDR2 FQGNSA come from the germline V gene. V shed 4 bases and J shed 5 bases, with 12 bases lying between them. The CDR3 extends over 13 amino acids. The CDR3 coding sequence is TGTGCCAGCAGCTCACCCCTCACCGACGAGCAGTACTTC. Amino acid sequence: CASSSPLTDEQYF.

CDR3 loop: CASSNREAFF. The CDR3 DNA reads as TGTGCCAGCTCAAATAGGGAAGCTTTCTTT. The rearrangement joins TRBV18 to TRBJ1-1; D unclear. From germline, CDR1 is KGHSH and CDR2 LQKENI. V was cut by 5 bases and J by 8 bases, with 6 bases left in between. CDR3 length equals 10 residues.

The J gene is TRBJ1-5, the V gene TRBV2; maybe TRBD1 (5 bases). CDR3 size: 17 residues. Looked up from germline, CDR1 is SNHLY and CDR2 is FYNNEI. Trimming stripped 3 bases from V and 3 bases from J, with 18 bases between. The CDR3 DNA is TGTGCCAGCAGTGACTTCGGGGCAGGTGGAGACAATCAGCCCCAGCATTTT. The encoded protein is CASSDFGAGGDNQPQHF. The full variable domain, its missing parts supplied by reference TRBV2 and TRBJ1-5, is EPEVTQTPSHQVTQMGQEVILRCVPISNHLYFYWYRQILGQKVEFLVSFYNNEISEKSEIFDDQFSVERPDGSNFTLKIRSTKLEDSAMYFCASSDFGAGGDNQPQHFGDGTRLSIL.

The V and J genes are TRBV27 and TRBJ2-6; D is unresolved. Germline CDR1 and CDR2: MNHEY and SMNVEV (reference sequence). The CDR3 is 14 amino acids. Trimming removed 4 bases from V and 1 base from J, with 5 bases in between. The CDR3 coding sequence is TGTGCCAGCAGTTCTCTATCTGGGGCCAACGTCCTGACTTTC. As protein: CASSSLSGANVLTF.